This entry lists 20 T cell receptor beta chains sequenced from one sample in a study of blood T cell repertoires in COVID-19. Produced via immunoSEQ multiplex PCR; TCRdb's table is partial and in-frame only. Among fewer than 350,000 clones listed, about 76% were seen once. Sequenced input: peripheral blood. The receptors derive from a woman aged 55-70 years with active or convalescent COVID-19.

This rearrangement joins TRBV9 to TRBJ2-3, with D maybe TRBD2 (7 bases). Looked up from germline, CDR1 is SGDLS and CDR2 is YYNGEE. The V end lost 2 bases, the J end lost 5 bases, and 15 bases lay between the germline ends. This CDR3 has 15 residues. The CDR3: CASSVFGGQEDTQYF. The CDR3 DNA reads TGTGCCAGCAGCGTCTTCGGGGGGCAGGAAGATACGCAGTATTTT.

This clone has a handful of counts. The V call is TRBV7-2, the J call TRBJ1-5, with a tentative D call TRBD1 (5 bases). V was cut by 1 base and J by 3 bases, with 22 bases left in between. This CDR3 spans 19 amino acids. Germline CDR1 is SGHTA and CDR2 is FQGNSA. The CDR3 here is CASSLDPQRGFWDNQPQHF. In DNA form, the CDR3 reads TGTGCCAGCAGCTTAGATCCGCAGCGGGGGTTTTGGGACAATCAGCCCCAGCATTTT.

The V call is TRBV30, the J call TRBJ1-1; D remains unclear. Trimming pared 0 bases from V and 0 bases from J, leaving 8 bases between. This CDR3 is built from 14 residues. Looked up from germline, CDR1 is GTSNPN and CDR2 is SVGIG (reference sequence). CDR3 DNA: TGTGCCTGGAGTGTCGGGTTTATGAACACTGAAGCTTTCTTT. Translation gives CAWSVGFMNTEAFF.

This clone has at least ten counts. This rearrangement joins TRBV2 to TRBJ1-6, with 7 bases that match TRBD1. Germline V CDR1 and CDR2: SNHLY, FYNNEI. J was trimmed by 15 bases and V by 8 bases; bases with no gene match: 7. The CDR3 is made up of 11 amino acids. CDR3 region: CASGTDRDLHF. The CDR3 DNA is TGTGCCAGCGGAACCGACAGGGACCTCCACTTT.

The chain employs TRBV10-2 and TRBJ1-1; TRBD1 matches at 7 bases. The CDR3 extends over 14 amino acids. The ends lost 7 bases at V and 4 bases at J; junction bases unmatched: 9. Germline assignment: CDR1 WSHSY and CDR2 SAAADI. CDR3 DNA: TGCGCCAGCAACAGAAGACAGGGAAGCACTGAAGCTTTCTTT. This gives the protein CASNRRQGSTEAFF.

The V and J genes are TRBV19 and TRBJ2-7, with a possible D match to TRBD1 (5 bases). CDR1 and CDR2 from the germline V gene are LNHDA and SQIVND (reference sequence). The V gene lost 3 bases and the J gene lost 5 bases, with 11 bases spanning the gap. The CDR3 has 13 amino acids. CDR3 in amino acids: CASSISGYDEQYF. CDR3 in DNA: TGTGCCAGTAGTATTTCAGGGTATGACGAGCAGTACTTC.

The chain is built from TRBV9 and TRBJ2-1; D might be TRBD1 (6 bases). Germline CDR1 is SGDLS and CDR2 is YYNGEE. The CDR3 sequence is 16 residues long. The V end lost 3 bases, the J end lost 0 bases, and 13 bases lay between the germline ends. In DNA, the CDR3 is TGTGCCAGCAGCGCCCCAGGGGCCGTCTCCTACAATGAGCAGTTCTTC. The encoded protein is CASSAPGAVSYNEQFF.

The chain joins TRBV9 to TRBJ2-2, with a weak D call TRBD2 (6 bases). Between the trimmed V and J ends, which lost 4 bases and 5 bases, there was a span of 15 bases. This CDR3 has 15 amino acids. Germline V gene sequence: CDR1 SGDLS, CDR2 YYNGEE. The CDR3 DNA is TGTGCCAGCAGCCCCCGGTGGGGGGTTACCGGGGAGCTGTTTTTT. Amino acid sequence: CASSPRWGVTGELFF.

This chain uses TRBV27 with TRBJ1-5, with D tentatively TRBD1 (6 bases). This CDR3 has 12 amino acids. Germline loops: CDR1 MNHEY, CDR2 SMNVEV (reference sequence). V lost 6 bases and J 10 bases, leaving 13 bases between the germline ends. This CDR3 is CASSNPQGPQHF. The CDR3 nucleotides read TGTGCCAGCAGCAACCCACAGGGACCCCAGCATTTT.

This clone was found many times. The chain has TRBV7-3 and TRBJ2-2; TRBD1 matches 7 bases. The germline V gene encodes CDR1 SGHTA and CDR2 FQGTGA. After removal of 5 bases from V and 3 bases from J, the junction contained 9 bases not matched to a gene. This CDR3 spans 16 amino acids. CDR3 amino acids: CASSPQGGDYTGELFF. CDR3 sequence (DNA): TGTGCCAGCAGCCCACAAGGGGGCGATTACACCGGGGAGCTGTTTTTT.

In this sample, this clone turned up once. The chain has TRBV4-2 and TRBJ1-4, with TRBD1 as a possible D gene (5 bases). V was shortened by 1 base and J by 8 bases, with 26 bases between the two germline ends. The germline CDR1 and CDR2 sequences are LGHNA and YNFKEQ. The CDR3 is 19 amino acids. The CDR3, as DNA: TGTGCCAGCAGCCAAGTAATTGGCAGGGAAACGATAGGTCCCGAAAAACTGTTTTTT. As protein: CASSQVIGRETIGPEKLFF.

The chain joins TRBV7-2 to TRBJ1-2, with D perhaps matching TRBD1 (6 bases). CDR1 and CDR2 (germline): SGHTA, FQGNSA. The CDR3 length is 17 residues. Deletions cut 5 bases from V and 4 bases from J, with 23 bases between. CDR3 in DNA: TGTGCCAGCAGCCACATTAATCCGGACAGAGATCCCTATGGCTACACCTTC. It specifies CASSHINPDRDPYGYTF.

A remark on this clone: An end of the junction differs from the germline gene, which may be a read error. DNA of the CDR3: TGTGTCAGCAGTTACGAAGGCAGTGTGGAGGCTTTCTTT. Residues: CVSSYEGSVEAFF. The V gene is TRBV6-5, the J gene TRBJ1-1; D is uncertain. Germline CDR1 is MNHEY and CDR2 is SVGAGI. The CDR3 extends over 13 amino acids.

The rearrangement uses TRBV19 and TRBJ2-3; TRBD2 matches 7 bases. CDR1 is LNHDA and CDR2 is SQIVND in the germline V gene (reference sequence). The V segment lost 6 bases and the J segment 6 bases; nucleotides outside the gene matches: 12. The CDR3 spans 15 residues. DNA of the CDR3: TGTGCCAGTAGGGACAATCAGCGGGGTTCTGATACGCAGTATTTT. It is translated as CASRDNQRGSDTQYF.

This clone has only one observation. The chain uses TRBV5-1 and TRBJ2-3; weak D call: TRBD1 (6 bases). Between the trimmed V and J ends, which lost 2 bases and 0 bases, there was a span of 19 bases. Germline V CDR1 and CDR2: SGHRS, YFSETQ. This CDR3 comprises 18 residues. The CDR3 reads CASSFSAVGGASTDTQYF. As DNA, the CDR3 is TGCGCCAGCAGCTTTTCTGCCGTAGGGGGAGCTAGCACAGATACGCAGTATTTT. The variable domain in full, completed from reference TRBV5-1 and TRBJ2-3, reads KAGVTQTPRYLIKTRGQQVTLSCSPISGHRSVSWYQQTPGQGLQFLFEYFSETQRNKGNFPGRFSGRQFSNSRSEMNVSTLELGDSALYLCASSFSAVGGASTDTQYFGPGTRLTVL.

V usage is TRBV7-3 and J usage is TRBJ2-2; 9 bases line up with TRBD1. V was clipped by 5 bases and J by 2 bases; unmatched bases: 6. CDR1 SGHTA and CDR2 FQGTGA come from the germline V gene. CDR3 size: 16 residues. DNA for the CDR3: TGTGCCAGCAGCAGACAGACAGGGGGAAACACCGGGGAGCTGTTTTTT. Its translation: CASSRQTGGNTGELFF.

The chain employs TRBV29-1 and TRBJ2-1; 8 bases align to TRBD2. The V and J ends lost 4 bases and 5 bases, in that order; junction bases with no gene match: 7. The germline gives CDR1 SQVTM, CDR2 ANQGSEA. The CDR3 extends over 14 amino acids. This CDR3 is CSVGGTRIHNEQFF. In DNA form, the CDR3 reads TGCAGCGTTGGGGGGACTAGAATCCACAATGAGCAGTTCTTC.

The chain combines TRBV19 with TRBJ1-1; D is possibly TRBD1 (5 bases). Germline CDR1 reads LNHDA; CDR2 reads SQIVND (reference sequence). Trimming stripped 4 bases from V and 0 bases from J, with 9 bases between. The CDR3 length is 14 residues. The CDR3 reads CASSTGFVNTEAFF. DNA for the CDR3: TGTGCCAGTAGTACAGGGTTCGTGAACACTGAAGCTTTCTTT. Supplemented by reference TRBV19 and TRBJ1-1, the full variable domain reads DGGITQSPKYLFRKEGQNVTLSCEQNLNHDAMYWYRQDPGQGLRLIYYSQIVNDFQKGDIAEGYSVSREKKESFPLTVTSAQKNPTAFYLCASSTGFVNTEAFFGQGTRLTVV.

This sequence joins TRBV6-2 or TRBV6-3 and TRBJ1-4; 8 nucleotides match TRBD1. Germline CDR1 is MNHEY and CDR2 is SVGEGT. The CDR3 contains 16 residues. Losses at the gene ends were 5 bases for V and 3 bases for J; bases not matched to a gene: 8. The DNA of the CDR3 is TGTGCCAGCAGTGAGAACAGGGGGGGTCCTAATGAAAAACTGTTTTTT. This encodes CASSENRGGPNEKLFF.

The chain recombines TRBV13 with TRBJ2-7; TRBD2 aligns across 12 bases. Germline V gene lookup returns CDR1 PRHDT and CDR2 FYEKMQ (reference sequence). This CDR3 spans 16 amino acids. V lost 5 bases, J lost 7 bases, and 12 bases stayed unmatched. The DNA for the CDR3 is TGTGCCAGCAGCCCCGCCCGACTAGCGGGGGATGGGGAGCAGTACTTC. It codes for CASSPARLAGDGEQYF.